A single sample is the source of the 8 T cell receptor beta chains below, sequenced in a study of T cells expressing NK-cell markers. TCRdb re-analyzed the 5' RACE reads; it lists each CDR3 protein once, without DNA. The sample includes approximately 380,000 distinct CDR3 sequences. Sequencing used blood T cells: a sorted CD56 or NKG2C T cell subset, CD4+ or CD8+ T cells, or bulk PBMC T cells (not recorded which). All receptors come from a man aged 18-75 years in good health.

V gene TRBV6-2 or TRBV6-3 combines with J gene TRBJ2-5. The CDR3 extends over 15 amino acids. The germline V gene encodes CDR1 MNHEY and CDR2 SVGEGT. The CDR3 loop reads CASNYVYWAGETQYF.

V usage is TRBV19 and J usage is TRBJ1-5; no DNA is available, so the TRBD1 call from TCRdb remains unchecked. Germline-derived CDR1 and CDR2 are LNHDA and SQIVND (reference sequence). CDR3 length equals 16 residues. CDR3 amino acids: CASSTGTPYSNQPQHF.

The chain links TRBV4-2 to TRBJ2-2; the TCRdb D gene call, TRBD2, has no DNA to confirm it. The germline CDR1 and CDR2 sequences are LGHNA and YNFKEQ. The CDR3 is 16 residues long. The CDR3 here is CASSQGLAGNTGELFF.

The chain is built from TRBV5-1 and TRBJ1-4. This CDR3 has 16 residues. Looked up from germline, CDR1 is SGHRS and CDR2 is YFSETQ. This chain's CDR3 is CASSLFRTTTNEKLFF.

The chain joins TRBV5-1 to TRBJ2-4; TCRdb returns TRBD1, unconfirmable since there is no DNA. CDR3 length: 16 residues. From germline, CDR1 is SGHRS and CDR2 YFSETQ. The CDR3 is CASSLAFREAKNIQYF.

This rearrangement joins TRBV28 to TRBJ1-1; the TRBD1 assignment by TCRdb is unverifiable without DNA. Germline CDR1 reads MDHEN; CDR2 reads SYDVKM. There are 16 residues in the CDR3. CDR3 protein: CASRPGTGGYGTEAFF.

The rearrangement uses TRBV7-2 and TRBJ2-2. The CDR3 totals 14 residues. The germline CDR1 and CDR2 sequences are SGHTA and FQGNSA. The CDR3: CASSLTDPTGELFF.

CDR3 loop: CAWSGTGGSLNTEAFF. The genes are TRBV30 and TRBJ1-1; TCRdb selects TRBD1, and the lack of DNA leaves this call unchecked. CDR1 and CDR2 from the germline V gene are GTSNPN and SVGIG (reference sequence). The CDR3 loop spans 16 amino acids. The whole variable domain, filled in from reference TRBV30 and TRBJ1-1, reads SQTIHQWPATLVQPVGSPLSLECTVEGTSNPNLYWYRQAAGRGLQLLFYSVGIGQISSEVPQNLSASRPQDRQFILSSKKLLLSDSGFYLCAWSGTGGSLNTEAFFGQGTRLTVV.